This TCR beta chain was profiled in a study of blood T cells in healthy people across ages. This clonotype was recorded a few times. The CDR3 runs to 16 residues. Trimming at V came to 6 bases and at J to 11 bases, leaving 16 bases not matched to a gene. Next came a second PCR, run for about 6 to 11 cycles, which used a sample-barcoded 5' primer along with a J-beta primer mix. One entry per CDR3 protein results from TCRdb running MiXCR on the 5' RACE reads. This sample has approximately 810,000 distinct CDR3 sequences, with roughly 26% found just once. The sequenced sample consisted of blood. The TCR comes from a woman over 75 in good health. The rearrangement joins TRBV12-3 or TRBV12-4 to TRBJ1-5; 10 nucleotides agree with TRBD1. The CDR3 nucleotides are TGTGCCAGCAGGGGGCGCGGGACAGGGGCTTTTGTGGCCCAGCATTTT. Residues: CASRGRGTGAFVAQHF.